The T cell receptor beta chain described here comes from a study of cytomegalovirus exposure and HLA in healthy donors. Study conclusions and caveats: An analysis that was carried out later associated 15,000 to 20,000 TCR beta sequences with HLA alleles at 0.05 false discovery rate. Within the data, a cluster of highly shared sequence variants was likely a sequencing artifact.

The CDR3 is made up of 15 amino acids. J was trimmed by 2 bases and V by 5 bases; bases with no gene match: 7. Looked up from germline, CDR1 is SEHNR and CDR2 is FQNEAQ (reference sequence). Use of 60 Vbeta and 13 Jbeta primers characterized the PCR. This table comes from immunoSEQ multiplex PCR, and its TCRdb copy is limited to in-frame clones, with some not included. The sample has approximately 110,000 clones; 74% are singletons. This clone was counted a few times. As yet, its antigen is unknown. This TCR was recovered from a woman aged 45 to 65 in good health and CMV-seropositive. The V and J genes are TRBV7-9 and TRBJ2-7; 9 positions agree with TRBD2. The sample taken for sequencing was PBMCs. The chain's CDR3 is CASSPFAGGAYEQYF. The CDR3 nucleotides read TGTGCCAGCAGCCCATTTGCGGGGGGGGCCTACGAGCAGTACTTC.